A single T cell receptor beta chain is shown here with its context. What it binds is unknown. The sample belongs to a study of cytomegalovirus exposure and HLA in healthy donors. The PCR made use of 60 Vbeta and 13 Jbeta primers. Assay: immunoSEQ multiplex PCR; the TCRdb copy retains only in-frame clones and omits some. Here the sample spans 200,000 or so clones, over 65% being singletons. Study outcomes and limitations: Accurate predictions that matched the HLA-A and HLA-B alleles of most subjects were reportedly made from TCR beta sequences. There were around 160 TCR beta chains listed as cytomegalovirus-associated.

The sample was PBMCs. The source of this sequence is a boy younger than 10 in good health and CMV-seronegative.

This CDR3 reads CASSPPSRTEAFF. The CDR3 DNA follows: TGTGCCAGCAGCCCCCCGAGTCGGACTGAAGCTTTCTTT. This chain uses TRBV7-2 with TRBJ1-1; D call uncertain. Trimming removed 5 bases from V and 5 bases from J, with 12 bases in between. CDR1 is SGHTA, CDR2 FQGNSA, per germline. The length of the CDR3 is 13 residues.